Described below is a single TCR beta chain sequence and its context. What antigen it recognizes has not been identified. The sample holds no much larger clone one base away, and base qualities are not on file. CDR1 WSHSY and CDR2 SAAADI are derived from the germline V gene. The CDR3 measures 16 amino acids from cysteine to phenylalanine. Only the CDR3 part of the read is kept: 48 bases, read in frame from the first base. V loses 6 bases at its end and J loses 2 bases; junction bases beyond the gene matches: 5. The data derive from a study of shared clonotypes between healthy human individuals (dated by TCRdb to 2020 to 2022). Some background on the complete study: A few men and two women, aged 18 to 49 years, made up the cohort. For each donor, CD4 naive and CD4 memory were each run on three plates, CD8 naive on two plates, and CD8 memory on one plate. To estimate repertoire size and how much clonotype sharing occurs between individuals, the study deeply sequenced the blood TCR repertoires of 4 to 6 healthy adults. Libraries were prepared and TCR repertoires were sequenced by different laboratories using diverse techniques, in order to increase sequencing depth and limit assay-specific biases. Per donor, leukapheresis produced somewhere between about 0.9 and 10 billion PBMCs.

Results the study describes overall, beyond this receptor: Because the study included a small number of donors, the genetic and exposure-history diversity represented was limited. Even with the large sequencing depth, rarefaction of the sorted-subset datasets indicated that sequencing was incomplete. Sampling was restricted to blood, and TCR repertoires in tissue are likely to differ from TCR repertoires in blood. Higher generation probabilities were observed for clonotypes shared by all four sorted-subset donors than for non-shared clonotypes. Estimated clonotype richness was generally larger for naive than for memory subsets. Pairwise subsampling indicated that sequencing depth was expected to affect the degree of clonotype sharing among donors. Around 5% of naive CD4, 3% to 3.5% of naive CD8, 2% to 2.5% of memory CD4, and roughly 0.4% of memory CD8 clonotypes were shared across a handful of donors.

Using the deep immunoSEQ assay, TCR CDR3 regions were amplified from genomic DNA by multiplex PCR. Genomic DNA extracted from each cell subset was distributed evenly over all wells of several immunoSEQ 96-well plates, and each plate served as one replicate. For sorted subsets, roughly 200 ng of genomic DNA, equivalent to 30,000 or so T cell genomes, went into each replicate PCR. The purified libraries were quantified using a Qubit 3.0 fluorometer, sized with a Bioanalyzer 2100, and then quantified again using the KAPA Library Quantification kit. Every immunoSEQ 96-well plate was sequenced on a dedicated single-read 150-cycle Illumina NextSeq 550 flow cell. The study's own analysis went as follows. The immunoSEQ output contained only junctional sequences without quality scores, so filtering could not match that applied to full-length reads. To assign V/J genes and CDR3, sequences were annotated against IMGT germline references using PyIR, a Python wrapper for IgBLAST v1.9. Reads were filtered out if the reads had weak V/J assignments (E-value above 1e-6), no CDR3, stop codons, out-of-frame junctions, or ambiguous translated residues. V3J clonotypes were defined as sequences sharing an identical inferred V gene, J gene, and CDR3 amino acid sequence. Percentage overlap between repertoires was computed as shared unique clonotypes divided by the size of the smaller repertoire. RTK rarefaction, the Chao1 estimator, and Recon v2.1 estimates of unobserved clonotypes were used to assess repertoire richness. For all TCRbeta clonotypes obtained by the gDNA method from a few donors, generation probabilities were computed with OLGA. The table comes from immuneACCESS by way of TCRdb, which keeps in-frame sequences with V and J called. Part of the clones is missing from these tables; in studies checked, under half for an unresolved V gene and the rest for unknown reasons. V and J calls and clone size are those listed in that table; D and trimming were worked out from the DNA. Within this sample are 2 million to 2.5 million clones, with 85% to 95% of them counted one time only. Clones ranked in the top ten supply more than 1.5% of the sample.

CD8 naive samples were CD45RO-negative cells positively selected for CCR7, giving a CD45RA+CCR7+ population that excluded TemRA cells. Healthy HIV-negative adults with no recently reported acute infections or vaccinations were included as donors. Only Caucasian adults living in Nashville, Tennessee, USA were represented among the donors. Blood was obtained by leukapheresis, after which PBMCs were separated by Ficoll-Histopaque density gradient centrifugation and cryopreserved in liquid nitrogen vapor phase. Purity and quantity of every magnetically sorted T cell population were checked by analytical flow cytometry. From each sorted fraction, genomic DNA was isolated and quantified by UV absorbance on a Nanodrop 2000c.

The sample consisted of naive CD8+ T cells from PBMCs. The cell subset or site label here, explained by the study, means: CD45RA+CCR7+. The receptor was derived from a man aged 18 to 35 in good health. Some clones in this sample may be carry-over from other donors' samples. The receptor chain draws on TRBV10-2 and TRBJ2-1, with 12 bases matching TRBD1. The CDR3 protein sequence reads: CASRNRDRGPYNEQFF. The base sequence is TGCGCCAGCAGAAACCGGGACAGGGGGCCCTACAATGAGCAGTTCTTC.